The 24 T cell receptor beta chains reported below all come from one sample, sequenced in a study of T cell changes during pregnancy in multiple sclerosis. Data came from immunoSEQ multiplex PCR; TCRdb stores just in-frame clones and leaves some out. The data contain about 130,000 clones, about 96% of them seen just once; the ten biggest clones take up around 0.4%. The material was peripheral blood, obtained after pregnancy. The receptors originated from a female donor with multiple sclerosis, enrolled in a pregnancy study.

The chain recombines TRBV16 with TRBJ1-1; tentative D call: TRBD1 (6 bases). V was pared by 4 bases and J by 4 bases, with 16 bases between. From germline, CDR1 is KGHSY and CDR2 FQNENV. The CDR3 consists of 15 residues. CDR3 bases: TGTGCCAGCAGCCTCGATACAGGGCGGGCCACTGAAGCTTTCTTT. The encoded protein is CASSLDTGRATEAFF.

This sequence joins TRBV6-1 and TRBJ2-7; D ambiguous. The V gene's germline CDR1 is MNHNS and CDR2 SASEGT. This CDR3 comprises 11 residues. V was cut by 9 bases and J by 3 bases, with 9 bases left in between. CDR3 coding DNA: TGTGCCAGTGGGCCAGGCTACGAGCAGTACTTC. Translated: CASGPGYEQYF.

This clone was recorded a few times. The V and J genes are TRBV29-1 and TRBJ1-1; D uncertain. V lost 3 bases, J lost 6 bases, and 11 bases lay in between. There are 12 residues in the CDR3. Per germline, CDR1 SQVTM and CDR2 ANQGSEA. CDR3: CSVEEERPEAFF. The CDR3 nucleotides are TGCAGCGTTGAGGAGGAAAGGCCTGAAGCTTTCTTT.

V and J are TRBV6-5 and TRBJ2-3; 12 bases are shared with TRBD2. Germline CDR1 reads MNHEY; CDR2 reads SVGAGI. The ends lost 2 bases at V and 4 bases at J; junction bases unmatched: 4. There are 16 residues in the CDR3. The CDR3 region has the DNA TGTGCCAGCAGTTACCGGTCTAGCGGGAGGGCAGATACGCAGTATTTT. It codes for CASSYRSSGRADTQYF.

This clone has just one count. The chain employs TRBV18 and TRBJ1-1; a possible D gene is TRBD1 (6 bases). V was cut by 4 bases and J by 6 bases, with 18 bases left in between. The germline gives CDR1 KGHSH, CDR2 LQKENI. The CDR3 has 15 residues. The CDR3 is CASSHNDRWMAEAFF. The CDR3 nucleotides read TGTGCCAGCTCACACAACGACAGGTGGATGGCTGAAGCTTTCTTT.

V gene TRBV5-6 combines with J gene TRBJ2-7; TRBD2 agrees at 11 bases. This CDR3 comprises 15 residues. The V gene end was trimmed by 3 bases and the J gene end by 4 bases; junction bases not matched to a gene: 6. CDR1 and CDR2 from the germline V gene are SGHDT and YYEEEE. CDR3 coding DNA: TGTGCCAGCAGCTACAGACTAGCGGGAATTTACGAGCAGTACTTC. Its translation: CASSYRLAGIYEQYF.

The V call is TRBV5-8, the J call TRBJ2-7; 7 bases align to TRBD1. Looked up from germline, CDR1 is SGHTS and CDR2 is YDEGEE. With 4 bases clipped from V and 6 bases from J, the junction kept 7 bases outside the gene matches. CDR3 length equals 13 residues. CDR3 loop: CASSRRTGREQYF. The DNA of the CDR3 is TGTGCCAGCAGCCGTAGGACAGGCCGCGAGCAGTACTTC.

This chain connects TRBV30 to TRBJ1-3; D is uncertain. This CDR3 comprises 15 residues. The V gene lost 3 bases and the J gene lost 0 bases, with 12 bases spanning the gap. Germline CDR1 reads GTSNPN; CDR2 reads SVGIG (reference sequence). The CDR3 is CAWRFLRDSGNTIYF. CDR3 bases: TGTGCCTGGAGATTTCTCCGGGACTCTGGAAACACCATATATTTT.

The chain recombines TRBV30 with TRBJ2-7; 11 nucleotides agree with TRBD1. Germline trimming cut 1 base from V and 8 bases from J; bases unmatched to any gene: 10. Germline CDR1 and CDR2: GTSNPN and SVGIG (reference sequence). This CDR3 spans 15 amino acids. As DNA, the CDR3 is TGTGCCTGGAGTGGAGGGAGGACAGGGGGCACAAAGCAGTACTTC. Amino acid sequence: CAWSGGRTGGTKQYF.

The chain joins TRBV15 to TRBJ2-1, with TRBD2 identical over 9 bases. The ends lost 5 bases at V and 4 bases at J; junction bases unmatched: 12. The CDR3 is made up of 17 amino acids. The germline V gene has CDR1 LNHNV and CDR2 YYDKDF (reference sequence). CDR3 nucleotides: TGTGCCACCAGCGCACCAGTAGGCGGGAGGGTATACAATGAGCAGTTCTTC. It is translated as CATSAPVGGRVYNEQFF.

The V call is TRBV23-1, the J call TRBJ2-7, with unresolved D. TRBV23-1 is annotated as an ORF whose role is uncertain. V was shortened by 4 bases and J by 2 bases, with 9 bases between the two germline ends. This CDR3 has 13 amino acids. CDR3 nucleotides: TGCGCCAGCAGTCGTCCGAGCACCTACGAGCAGTACTTC. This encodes CASSRPSTYEQYF.

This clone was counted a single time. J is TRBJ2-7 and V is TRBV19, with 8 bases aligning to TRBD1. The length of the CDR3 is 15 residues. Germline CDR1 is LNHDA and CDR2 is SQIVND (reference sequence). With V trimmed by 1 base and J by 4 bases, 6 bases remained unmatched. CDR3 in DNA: TGTGCCAGTAGTATAGGACAGGGGATCCCATACGAGCAGTACTTC. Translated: CASSIGQGIPYEQYF. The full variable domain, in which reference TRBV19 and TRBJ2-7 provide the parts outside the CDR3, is DGGITQSPKYLFRKEGQNVTLSCEQNLNHDAMYWYRQDPGQGLRLIYYSQIVNDFQKGDIAEGYSVSREKKESFPLTVTSAQKNPTAFYLCASSIGQGIPYEQYFGPGTRLTVT.

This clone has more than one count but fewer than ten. CDR3 sequence (DNA): TGTGCCAGCAGTTTAGGGGCAGTGGGTGGTGGCTACACCTTC. Translation: CASSLGAVGGGYTF. The V call is TRBV27, the J call TRBJ1-2; tentatively, D is TRBD1 (5 bases). The CDR3 has 14 amino acids. V lost 2 bases and J lost 7, with 14 bases in between. In germline, CDR1 is MNHEY, CDR2 SMNVEV (reference sequence).

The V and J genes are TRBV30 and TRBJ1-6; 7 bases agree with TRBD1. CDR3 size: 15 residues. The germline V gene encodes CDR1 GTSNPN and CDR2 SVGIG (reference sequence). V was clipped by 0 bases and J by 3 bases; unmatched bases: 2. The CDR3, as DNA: TGTGCCTGGAGTGTACAGGGGCTCTATAATTCACCCCTCCACTTT. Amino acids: CAWSVQGLYNSPLHF.

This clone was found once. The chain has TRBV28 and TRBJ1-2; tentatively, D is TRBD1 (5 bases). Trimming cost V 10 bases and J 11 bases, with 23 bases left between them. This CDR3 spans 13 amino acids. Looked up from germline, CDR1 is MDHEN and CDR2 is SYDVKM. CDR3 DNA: TGTGCCACCCTAAGGGAGGGAACGGGGGGTTACACCTTC. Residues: CATLREGTGGYTF.

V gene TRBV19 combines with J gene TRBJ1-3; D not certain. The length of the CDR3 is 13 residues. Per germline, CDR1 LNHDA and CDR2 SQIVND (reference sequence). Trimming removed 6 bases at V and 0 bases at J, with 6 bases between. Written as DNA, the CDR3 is TGTGCCAGTAGCTACAGCTCTGGAAACACCATATATTTT. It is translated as CASSYSSGNTIYF.

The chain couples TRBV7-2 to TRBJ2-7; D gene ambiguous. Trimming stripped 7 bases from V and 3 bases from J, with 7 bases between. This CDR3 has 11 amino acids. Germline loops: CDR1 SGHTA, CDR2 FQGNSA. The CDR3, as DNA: TGTGCCAGCACAGGTCTCTACGAGCAGTACTTC. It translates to CASTGLYEQYF.

CDR3 nucleotide sequence: TGTGCCAGCAGCTTACCTAGCGGAGGGGGGACCGGGGAGCTGTTTTTT. Protein product: CASSLPSGGGTGELFF. The V and J genes are TRBV11-2 and TRBJ2-2; TRBD2 might be the D (7 bases). CDR3 length: 16 amino acids. Germline V CDR1 and CDR2: SGHAT, FQNNGV. The V and J ends lost 2 bases and 5 bases respectively, with 15 bases between them.

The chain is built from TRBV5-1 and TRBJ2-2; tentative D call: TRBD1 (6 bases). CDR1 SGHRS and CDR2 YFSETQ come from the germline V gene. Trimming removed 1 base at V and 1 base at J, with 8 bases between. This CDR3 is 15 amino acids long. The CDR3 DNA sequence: TGCGCCAGCAGCTTGACAGGGTTGAACACCGGGGAGCTGTTTTTT. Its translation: CASSLTGLNTGELFF.

CDR3 sequence: CASSGNSQETQYF. The CDR3 bases are TGTGCCAGCAGTGGCAACAGCCAAGAGACCCAGTACTTC. J is TRBJ2-5 and V is TRBV25-1; the D is unclear. V was clipped by 4 bases and J by 1 base, with 7 bases between them. Germline CDR1 reads MGHDK; CDR2 reads SYGVNS. This CDR3 has 13 residues.

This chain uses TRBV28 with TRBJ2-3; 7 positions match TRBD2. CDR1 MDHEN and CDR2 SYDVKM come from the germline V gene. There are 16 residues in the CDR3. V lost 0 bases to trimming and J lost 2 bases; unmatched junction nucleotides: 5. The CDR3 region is CASSLWASGNTDTQYF. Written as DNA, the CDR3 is TGTGCCAGCAGTTTATGGGCTAGCGGCAACACAGATACGCAGTATTTT.

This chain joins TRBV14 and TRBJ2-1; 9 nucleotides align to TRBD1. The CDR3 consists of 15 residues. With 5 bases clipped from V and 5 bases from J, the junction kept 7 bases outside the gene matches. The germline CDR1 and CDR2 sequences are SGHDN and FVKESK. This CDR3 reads CASSSDRGWDNEQFF. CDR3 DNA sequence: TGTGCCAGCAGCTCGGACAGGGGATGGGACAATGAGCAGTTCTTC. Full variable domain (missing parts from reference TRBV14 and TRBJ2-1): EAGVTQFPSHSVIEKGQTVTLRCDPISGHDNLYWYRRVMGKEIKFLLHFVKESKQDESGMPNNRFLAERTGGTYSTLKVQPAELEDSGVYFCASSSDRGWDNEQFFGPGTRLTVL.

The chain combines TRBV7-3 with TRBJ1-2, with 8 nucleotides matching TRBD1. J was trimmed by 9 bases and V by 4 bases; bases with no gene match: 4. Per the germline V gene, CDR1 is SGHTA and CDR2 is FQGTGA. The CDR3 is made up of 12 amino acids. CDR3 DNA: TGTGCCAGCAGCTCGACAGGGGAGAGCTACACCTTC. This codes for CASSSTGESYTF.

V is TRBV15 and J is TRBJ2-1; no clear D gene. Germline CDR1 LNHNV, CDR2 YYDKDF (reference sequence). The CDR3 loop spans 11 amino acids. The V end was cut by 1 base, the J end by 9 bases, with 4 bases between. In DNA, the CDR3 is TGTGCCACCAGCAGAGGCGGTGAGCAGTTCTTC. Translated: CATSRGGEQFF. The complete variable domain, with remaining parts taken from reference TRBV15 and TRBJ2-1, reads DAMVIQNPRYQVTQFGKPVTLSCSQTLNHNVMYWYQQKSSQAPKLLFHYYDKDFNNEADTPDNFQSRRPNTSFCFLDIRSPGLGDTAMYLCATSRGGEQFFGPGTRLTVL.